The rows below give T cell receptor beta chains drawn from one sample of a study of T cell repertoires in cytomegalovirus infection. What these receptors recognize is not known. TCRdb called the reads again in MiXCR, with one record for every CDR3 protein. Of some 900,000 distinct CDR3 sequences listed, roughly 33% are singletons. This sample comprised cultured CD8+ T cells from PBMCs, obtained from culture after CMV antigen stimulation. The receptors come from a human donor in good health (CMV status not recorded). Some clones in this sample may be carry-over from other donors' samples. Both conserved end residues are part of each CDR3. Each record gives: V gene, clone size, J gene, D gene, CDR3 protein, CDR3 DNA. The D gene is left open where the match is weak. Clone sizes are given selectively: once, few, many, or a class where the clone is expanded.

>TRBV27|few|TRBJ2-5|NA
CASSPRVPPRETQYF
TGTGCCAGCAGTCCCCGGGTCCCTCCTCGAGAGACCCAGTACTTC
>TRBV27|NA|TRBJ2-7|NA
CASSRGTASFYEQYF
TGTGCCAGCAGTAGGGGAACAGCCTCTTTCTACGAGCAGTACTTC
>TRBV7-9|NA|TRBJ1-1|NA
CASSFGSGMNTEAFF
TGTGCCAGCAGCTTCGGATCTGGCATGAACACTGAAGCTTTCTTT
>TRBV6-2/TRBV6-3|NA|TRBJ1-5|NA
CASSRRAGSNQPQHF
TGTGCCAGCAGTCGCCGGGCCGGGAGCAATCAGCCCCAGCATTTT
>TRBV7-6|NA|TRBJ2-6|TRBD2
CASSLARTSSNVLTF
TGTGCCAGCAGCTTAGCCAGGACTAGCTCCAACGTCCTGACTTTC
>TRBV5-1|NA|TRBJ1-1|NA
CASSSSNMNTEAFF
TGCGCCAGCAGCTCCAGCAATATGAACACTGAAGCTTTCTTT
>TRBV12-3/TRBV12-4|NA|TRBJ1-3|NA
CASRWDGRSENTIYF
TGTGCCAGCAGGTGGGACGGGAGATCTGAAAACACCATATATTTT
>TRBV19|NA|TRBJ2-2|NA
CASRLRSGELFF
TGTGCCAGTCGTTTGAGGTCCGGGGAGCTGTTTTTT
>TRBV6-1|NA|TRBJ1-2|TRBD1
CASGGTGGDGYTF
TGTGCCAGCGGCGGGACAGGGGGGGATGGCTACACCTTC
>TRBV2|once|TRBJ1-1|NA
CANSEALGDSEAFF
TGTGCCAACAGTGAAGCCTTAGGGGATTCTGAAGCTTTCTTT